This T cell receptor beta chain emerged from a study of T cells after yellow fever vaccination. TCRdb re-analysed the 5' RACE reads in MiXCR, keeping a single row per CDR3 protein. The data show roughly 300,000 distinct CDR3 sequences, 6.8% seen once. With 0 bases clipped from V and 4 bases from J, the junction kept 3 bases outside the gene matches. The CDR3 is made up of 14 amino acids. Germline CDR1 GTSNPN, CDR2 SVGIG (reference sequence). The gene calls are TRBV30 and TRBJ1-1; 9 bases fit TRBD1. This receptor was taken from a man younger than 35 who received the YFV17D yellow fever vaccine. Sample: PBMCs, taken approximately 47 days after the first yellow fever vaccination. The CDR3 is CAWSVGTGSTEAFF. The CDR3 DNA sequence: TGTGCCTGGAGTGTAGGGACAGGGAGCACTGAAGCTTTCTTT.